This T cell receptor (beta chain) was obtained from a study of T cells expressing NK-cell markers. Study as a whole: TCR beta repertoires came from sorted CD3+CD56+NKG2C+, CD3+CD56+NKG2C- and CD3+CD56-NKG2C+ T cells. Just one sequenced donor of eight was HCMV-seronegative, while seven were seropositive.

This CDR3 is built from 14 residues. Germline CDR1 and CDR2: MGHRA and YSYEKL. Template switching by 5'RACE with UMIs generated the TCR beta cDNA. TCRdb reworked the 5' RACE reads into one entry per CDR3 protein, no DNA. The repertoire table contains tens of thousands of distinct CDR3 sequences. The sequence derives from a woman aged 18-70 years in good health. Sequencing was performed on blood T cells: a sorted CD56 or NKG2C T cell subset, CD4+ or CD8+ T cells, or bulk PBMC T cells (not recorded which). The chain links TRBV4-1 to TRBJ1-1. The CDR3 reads CASSQDNWVTEAFF.